A selection of T cell receptor beta chains follows, all from one sample in a study of neurological immune-mediated disorders. TCRdb re-derived calls from the 5' RACE reads in MiXCR, one entry per CDR3 protein. The table has tens of thousands of distinct CDR3 sequences, 10% seen once. The material sequenced was PBMCs. The source is a woman aged 55-69 years with HTLV-1-associated myelopathy (HAM/TSP). CDR3s include the opening cysteine and the closing phenylalanine or tryptophan. The D gene is left open where the match is weak. Size is stated for part of the rows, as once, few or many counts, or as a class when the clone is expanded.

.	TRBV4-1	TRBJ2-7	.	TGCGCCAGCAGCCAACTACCGGGACACTCCTCCTACGAGCAGTACTTC	CASSQLPGHSSYEQYF
many	TRBV20-1	TRBJ1-5	TRBD1	TGCAGTGCCTGGGGACAGAGCAATCAGCCCCAGCATTTT	CSAWGQSNQPQHF
many	TRBV20-1	TRBJ2-3	.	TGCAGTGCTAGAGATCTGCAGGTTTACACAGATACGCAGTATTTT	CSARDLQVYTDTQYF
many	TRBV20-1	TRBJ2-1	.	TGCAGTGCTAGAGACCCCAGAGGACAGAGCTCCTACAATGAGCAGTTCTTC	CSARDPRGQSSYNEQFF
many	TRBV6-6	TRBJ1-5	TRBD1	TGTGCCAGCGTTAGGGGGCAGGATCAGCCCCAGCATTTT	CASVRGQDQPQHF
many	TRBV20-1	TRBJ1-1	.	TGCAGTGCTCACCGGACGATAGACGCTGAAGCTTTCTTT	CSAHRTIDAEAFF
medium-sized	TRBV20-1	TRBJ1-5	.	TGCAGTGCCTGGGAGAGCTATAGCAATCAGCCCCAGCATTTT	CSAWESYSNQPQHF
many	TRBV11-2	TRBJ2-1	.	TGTGCCAGCAGCTTGGGGGTAGGGAGCTCCTACAATGAGCAGTTCTTC	CASSLGVGSSYNEQFF
many	TRBV11-2	TRBJ2-5	TRBD2	TGTGCCAGCAGCCTCCGCGGGGGACAGACCCAGTACTTC	CASSLRGGQTQYF
many	TRBV9	TRBJ1-1	.	TGTGCCAGCAGCGTAGGACGAACCAATACTGAAGCTTTCTTT	CASSVGRTNTEAFF
many	TRBV20-1	TRBJ1-2	TRBD1	TGCAGTGCTAGAGTCCCGGACAGGGTCAATGATGGCTACACCTTC	CSARVPDRVNDGYTF
many	TRBV10-2	TRBJ1-6	TRBD1	TGCGCCAGCAGTTTTGACGGGACAGGGGTCTCACCCCTCCACTTT	CASSFDGTGVSPLHF
many	TRBV20-1	TRBJ1-1	.	TGCAGCGGAGAGAGGGGGGCTACTGAAGCTTTCTTT	CSGERGATEAFF
many	TRBV6-6	TRBJ1-4	.	TGTGCCAGCAGTTACCCCGCTGAAAAACTGTTTTTT	CASSYPAEKLFF
many	TRBV20-1	TRBJ2-4	TRBD1	TGCAGTGCTAGAGCAGGGGGCGCGGACATTCAGTACTTC	CSARAGGADIQYF
many	TRBV20-1	TRBJ2-4	.	TGCAGTGGGGGGAAAAAAAACATTCAGTACTTC	CSGGKKNIQYF
many	TRBV29-1	TRBJ1-2	.	TGCAGCGTTGCATCGGGTTACGGATCCTACTATGGCTACACCTTC	CSVASGYGSYYGYTF
many	TRBV5-1	TRBJ2-3	.	TGCGCCAGCAGCTTGGTGGCTAGCGGCACAGATACGCAGTATTTT	CASSLVASGTDTQYF
.	TRBV12-3/TRBV12-4	TRBJ2-1	TRBD2	TGTGCCAGCAGCCGCAGCGGGGGGGCGGCCAATGAGCAGTTCTTC	CASSRSGGAANEQFF
many	TRBV20-1	TRBJ1-3	.	TGCAGTGCGACCAGGGGTCTGGGTGGAAACACCATATATTTT	CSATRGLGGNTIYF
many	TRBV5-5	TRBJ2-3	TRBD1	TGTGCCAGCAGCTTCACAGGGGATCTCATAGATACGCAGTATTTT	CASSFTGDLIDTQYF
many	TRBV5-1	TRBJ2-1	.	TGCGCCAGCAGCTTGGATCCTAGCCCCAGCTCCTACAATGAGCAGTTCTTC	CASSLDPSPSSYNEQFF
many	TRBV18	TRBJ2-3	.	TGTGCCAGCTCACCGGGACAAAGCACAGATACGCAGTATTTT	CASSPGQSTDTQYF
medium-sized	TRBV20-1	TRBJ1-2	TRBD1	TGCAGTGCTAGAGGTACCGGGACAGGTTCTAACTATGGCTACACCTTC	CSARGTGTGSNYGYTF
.	TRBV7-2	TRBJ1-2	.	.	CASSFYICSARVHPSPGYTF
many	TRBV7-2	TRBJ1-2	.	TGTGCCAGCAGCTTAGGGACGAGGGGCTGGGATGGCTACACCTTC	CASSLGTRGWDGYTF
many	TRBV5-1	TRBJ2-3	TRBD2	TGCGCCAGCACCCTAGCGGGGCACTACACAGATACGCAGTATTTT	CASTLAGHYTDTQYF
many	TRBV7-9	TRBJ2-7	TRBD1	TGTGCCAGCAGCTTAGGGACCGGACAGGGGCTCTCCTACGAGCAGTACTTC	CASSLGTGQGLSYEQYF
many	TRBV20-1	TRBJ1-2	.	TGCAGTGCTAGAGGGGCCCAGGAGTATGGCTACACCTTC	CSARGAQEYGYTF
many	TRBV10-1	TRBJ2-1	TRBD2	TGCGCCAGCAGTGAGTATCGGGGGGGCTCCTACAATGAGCAGTTCTTC	CASSEYRGGSYNEQFF
many	TRBV20-1	TRBJ1-4	.	TGCAGTGCTAGACGCAGGGGTTACAATGAAAAACTGTTTTTT	CSARRRGYNEKLFF
many	TRBV5-1	TRBJ2-1	TRBD2	TGCGCCAGCAGCAACCGACTAGCGGGGGGGAACAATGAGCAGTTCTTC	CASSNRLAGGNNEQFF
many	TRBV6-6	TRBJ2-2	.	TGTGCCAGCAGTGCGCGGTACACCGGGGAGCTGTTTTTT	CASSARYTGELFF
many	TRBV5-5	TRBJ2-3	.	TGTGCCAGCAGCTTGGACCCGGGATATCTCACAGATACGCAGTATTTT	CASSLDPGYLTDTQYF
many	TRBV2	TRBJ1-1	.	TGTGCCAGCAGAGCAGGGTTCACGAACACTGAAGCTTTCTTT	CASRAGFTNTEAFF
many	TRBV29-1	TRBJ2-1	TRBD1	TGCAGCGTTGGGACAGGGGGCTACAATGAGCAGTTCTTC	CSVGTGGYNEQFF
many	TRBV12-3/TRBV12-4	TRBJ2-7	.	TGTGCCAGCAGTTTAAAGATAACCTACGAGCAGTACTTC	CASSLKITYEQYF
medium-sized	TRBV20-1	TRBJ1-2	.	TGCAGTGCTAGCGGCCAAGGAAAACGAGAAGGCTACACCTTC	CSASGQGKREGYTF
few	TRBV5-1	TRBJ2-1	TRBD2	TGCGCCAGCAGCCCCCGGACTAGCGGGGGGGCATATGAGCAGTTCTTC	CASSPRTSGGAYEQFF